The 10 T cell receptor beta chains listed next were all sequenced from one sample in a study of control samples from healthy donors and cancer patients. Libraries were prepared by immunoSEQ multiplex PCR; TCRdb keeps only in-frame clonotypes and omits some of them. The sample holds over 150,000 clones, 94% seen once. The sequenced sample was blood. The receptors stem from a young woman in good health.

This clone was seen only once. V usage is TRBV2 and J usage is TRBJ2-5; 13 positions match TRBD2. The V and J ends lost 4 bases and 5 bases, in that order; junction bases with no gene match: 7. Germline V lookup: CDR1 SNHLY, CDR2 FYNNEI. The CDR3 consists of 16 residues. This chain's CDR3 is CASSVGLAGEWETQYF. For the CDR3, the DNA is TGTGCCAGCAGTGTTGGACTAGCGGGGGAATGGGAGACCCAGTACTTC.

CDR3 loop: CASSGTGADTQYF. CDR3 nucleotide sequence: TGCGCCAGCAGCGGGACAGGGGCAGATACGCAGTATTTT. The chain recombines TRBV5-1 with TRBJ2-3; 10 bases line up with TRBD1. The junction had 0 bases not matched to a gene; V was cut back by 4 bases and J by 4 bases. Germline V gene lookup returns CDR1 SGHRS and CDR2 YFSETQ. CDR3 length: 13 residues.

To note about this clone: This sample includes further DNA sequences coding for the same CDR3. J is TRBJ2-5 and V is TRBV12-3 or TRBV12-4; D ambiguous. Trimming shortened V by 6 bases and J by 5 bases, and 7 bases separated the two germline ends. The CDR3 consists of 11 residues. CDR3 protein: CASSSGETQYF. Written as DNA, the CDR3 is TGTGCCAGCAGCTCCGGGGAGACCCAGTACTTC.

This clone is a singleton in its sample. The CDR3 sequence: CASGTSSSSPLHF. The CDR3 DNA reads as TGTGCTAGTGGTACCTCATCGAGTTCACCCCTCCACTTT. The chain recombines TRBV12-5 with TRBJ1-6; D not resolved. The CDR3 contains 13 residues. V was pared by 5 bases and J by 9 bases, with 11 bases between. CDR1 and CDR2 (germline): LGHNT, FRNRAP.

This clone was seen more than once but under ten times. V usage is TRBV5-1 and J usage is TRBJ2-7, with D perhaps matching TRBD1 (6 bases). Germline CDR1 is SGHRS and CDR2 is YFSETQ. CDR3 size: 14 residues. The V and J ends lost 8 bases and 2 bases respectively, with 17 bases between them. The CDR3 nucleotides read TGCGCCAGTTGGACCGGGACACCCACCTACGAGCAGTACTTC. Translated, it gives CASWTGTPTYEQYF.

This clone appeared once. This chain uses TRBV14 with TRBJ2-1; no firm D call. Germline V gives CDR1 SGHDN, CDR2 FVKESK. This CDR3 comprises 17 residues. V was trimmed by 0 bases and J by 0 bases, leaving 12 bases between them. The CDR3 reads CASSQETLPSSYNEQFF. CDR3 DNA: TGTGCCAGCAGCCAAGAAACTTTACCCAGCTCCTACAATGAGCAGTTCTTC.

V usage is TRBV12-5 and J usage is TRBJ1-1; the D gene is possibly TRBD1 (6 bases). CDR1 is LGHNT and CDR2 is FRNRAP in the germline V gene. Trimming removed 3 bases from V and 4 bases from J, with 9 bases in between. The CDR3 runs 13 residues. The CDR3 coding sequence is TGTGCTAGTGGTTTTGGGGGCCGCACTGAAGCTTTCTTT. It is translated as CASGFGGRTEAFF. Full variable domain (missing parts from reference TRBV12-5 and TRBJ1-1): DARVTQTPRHKVTEMGQEVTMRCQPILGHNTVFWYRQTMMQGLELLAYFRNRAPLDDSGMPKDRFSAEMPDATLATLKIQPSEPRDSAVYFCASGFGGRTEAFFGQGTRLTVV.

The chain couples TRBV10-2 to TRBJ2-7, with 7 bases identical to TRBD1. The CDR3 is 13 amino acids. The germline gives CDR1 WSHSY, CDR2 SAAADI. V trimming: 6 bases; J trimming: 3 bases; junction bases outside the gene matches: 5. The CDR3 reads CASSRDRSYEQYF. The CDR3 DNA reads TGCGCCAGCAGCCGGGACAGAAGCTACGAGCAGTACTTC.

J is TRBJ1-1 and V is TRBV2; D not resolved. The CDR3 length is 13 residues. The germline CDR1 and CDR2 sequences are SNHLY and FYNNEI. The V and J ends lost 6 bases and 1 base respectively, with 9 bases between them. CDR3 residues: CASRVDPNTEAFF. CDR3 nucleotide sequence: TGTGCCAGCAGGGTCGACCCGAACACTGAAGCTTTCTTT.

This clone came up once. The chain uses TRBV29-1 and TRBJ1-5, with a tentative D call TRBD1 (5 bases). With 4 bases removed from V and 5 bases from J, the gap between germline ends came to 15 bases. The CDR3 has 14 residues. Germline-derived CDR1 and CDR2 are SQVTM and ANQGSEA. In nucleotides, the CDR3 is TGCAGCGTTGTATTGGGGGGAGAGCATCAGCCCCAGCATTTT. Translated: CSVVLGGEHQPQHF.